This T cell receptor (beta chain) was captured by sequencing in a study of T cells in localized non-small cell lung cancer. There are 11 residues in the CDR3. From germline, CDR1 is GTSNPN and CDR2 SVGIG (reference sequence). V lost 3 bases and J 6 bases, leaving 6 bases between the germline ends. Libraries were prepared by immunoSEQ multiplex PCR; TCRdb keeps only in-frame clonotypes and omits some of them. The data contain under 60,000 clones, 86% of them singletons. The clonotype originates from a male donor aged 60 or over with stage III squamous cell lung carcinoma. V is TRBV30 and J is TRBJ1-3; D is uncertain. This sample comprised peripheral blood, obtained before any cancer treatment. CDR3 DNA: TGTGCCTGGAGGGATACAAACACCATATATTTT. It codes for CAWRDTNTIYF.